Listed below are T cell receptor beta chains from one sample, sequenced in a study of blood T cells in healthy people across ages. One entry per CDR3 protein results from TCRdb running MiXCR on the 5' RACE reads. Altogether 1.5 million to 2 million distinct CDR3 sequences are present, roughly 49% being singletons, with the ten largest covering over 2%. The sequencing input was blood. The receptors come from a woman between 35 and 50 years old in good health. Both conserved end residues are part of each CDR3. D genes are given only for firm matches.

D,V,J,CDR3
TRBD1,TRBV28,TRBJ1-2,CASKSQGARGYTF
.,TRBV20-1,TRBJ2-4,CSARMAGAAKNVQYF
TRBD2,TRBV7-2,TRBJ2-3,CASSRSGAHTDTQYF
TRBD1,TRBV28,TRBJ2-7,CASSVPPGTGGSMPYF
.,TRBV9,TRBJ2-3,CASSVERGTQYF
.,TRBV12-5,TRBJ2-7,CASGFSSGPQKGPYEQYF
TRBD2,TRBV27,TRBJ2-7,CASSLSGGIYEQYF
.,TRBV7-2,TRBJ1-6,CASSLSPGRSNSPLHF
TRBD2,TRBV7-2,TRBJ2-6,CASSYGGVPSGANVLTF
.,TRBV5-1,TRBJ2-1,CASTLGPGSEQFF
.,TRBV9,.,CASSVGGLYRESCEQYF
.,TRBV12-3/TRBV12-4,TRBJ2-5,CASSFGGGSGETQYF
TRBD1,TRBV6-6,TRBJ2-7,CASSYSMQGASYEQYF
.,TRBV5-8,TRBJ1-5,CASSFAGPPDNQPQHF
.,TRBV12-3/TRBV12-4,TRBJ1-2,CASSLGGTGGWGYTF
.,TRBV7-2,TRBJ2-5,CASSIDSFQETQYF
.,TRBV6-5,TRBJ2-1,CASSRTAYYNEQFF
TRBD1,TRBV6-5,TRBJ1-5,CASSRKGTGSNQPQHF
.,TRBV7-2,TRBJ2-3,CASSHRPPDNTDTQYF
TRBD1,TRBV9,TRBJ2-3,CASSVGPTGSTDTQYF
.,TRBV20-1,TRBJ1-2,CSPYSSNTNYGYTF
.,TRBV7-2,TRBJ1-2,CVSSSQLNYGYTF
.,TRBV7-2,TRBJ1-4,CASSAYSTNEKLFF
.,TRBV4-1,TRBJ1-1,CASSVDGGRPEAFF
.,TRBV5-6,TRBJ1-4,CASSLAGSGRKLFF
.,TRBV4-3,TRBJ1-1,CASSLTRFMNTEAFF
.,TRBV5-1,TRBJ2-7,CASSLIPGHPTYEQYF
TRBD1,TRBV28,TRBJ1-1,CATGIDRDRVAFF
TRBD1,TRBV6-2/TRBV6-3,TRBJ2-7,CASSPTPGQFSYEQYF
TRBD2,TRBV7-9,TRBJ2-1,CASSLPGGGPYNEQFF
TRBD1,TRBV28,TRBJ1-2,CASSESGTDDYGYTF
TRBD1,TRBV5-1,TRBJ1-1,CASSLGPGGTNTEAFF
.,TRBV21-1,TRBJ1-2,CASSKAGGQEGGGYTF
TRBD2,TRBV4-2,TRBJ2-5,CASSQGELAGRETQYF
TRBD1,TRBV7-7,TRBJ2-5,CASSLGVGTVWGNEQYF
.,TRBV20-1,TRBJ2-5,CSAKSLSRNEQYF
.,TRBV28,TRBJ2-3,CASSLRSGYTDTQYF
.,TRBV27,TRBJ1-2,CASSLYRSEGYGYTF
TRBD2,TRBV7-7,.,CASSPGTSGVSYNEQYF
.,TRBV24-1,.,CATSDPTTGSYNEQYF
.,TRBV20-1,TRBJ2-1,CSASPMFDEQFF
.,TRBV28,TRBJ2-1,CATSESSYNEQFF
.,TRBV18,TRBJ2-7,CASSPIREGGEQYF
.,TRBV28,TRBJ2-1,CASRVAGPGNEQFF
.,TRBV28,.,CASSYRDEQYF
.,TRBV2,TRBJ2-7,CAIGGQTRTSSYEQYF
.,TRBV5-1,TRBJ2-1,CASSPRPGLSREQFF
TRBD1,TRBV11-2,TRBJ2-1,CASSFGRTGSYNEQFF
.,TRBV7-2,TRBJ2-5,CASSDDPPGTQYF
.,TRBV15,TRBJ1-2,CATSSRQSSLFYGYTF
TRBD2,TRBV13,TRBJ2-3,CASSLGPLAGGPTSTDTQYF
TRBD2,TRBV6-5,TRBJ2-5,CASSYPNGLAGGQLQETQYF
TRBD1,TRBV12-3/TRBV12-4,TRBJ1-6,CASRTGPQSPLHF
.,TRBV7-2,TRBJ2-1,CASSNAQGCEQFF
.,TRBV6-2/TRBV6-3,TRBJ2-1,CASSLGLFNEQFF
.,TRBV5-1,TRBJ2-5,CASSSNTDRRETQYF
.,TRBV20-1,TRBJ2-6,CSARPHHLHSGANVLTF
TRBD1,TRBV7-2,TRBJ2-1,CASREDRGSRNEQFF
TRBD2,TRBV24-1,TRBJ2-3,CATSDFPAGELTDTQYF
TRBD2,TRBV5-4,TRBJ2-3,CASSLRGGELTDTQYF